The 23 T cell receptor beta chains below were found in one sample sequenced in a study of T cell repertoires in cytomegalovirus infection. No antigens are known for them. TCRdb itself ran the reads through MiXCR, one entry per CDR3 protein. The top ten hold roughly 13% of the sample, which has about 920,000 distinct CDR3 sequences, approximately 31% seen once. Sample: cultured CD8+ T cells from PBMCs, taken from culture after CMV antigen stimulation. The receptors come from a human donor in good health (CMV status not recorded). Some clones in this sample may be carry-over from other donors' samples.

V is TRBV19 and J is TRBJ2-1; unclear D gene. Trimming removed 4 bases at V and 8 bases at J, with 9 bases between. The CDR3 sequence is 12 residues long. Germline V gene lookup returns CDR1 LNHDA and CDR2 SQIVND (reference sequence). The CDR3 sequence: CASSTYSDEQFF. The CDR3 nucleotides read TGTGCCAGTAGTACTTACTCTGATGAGCAGTTCTTC.

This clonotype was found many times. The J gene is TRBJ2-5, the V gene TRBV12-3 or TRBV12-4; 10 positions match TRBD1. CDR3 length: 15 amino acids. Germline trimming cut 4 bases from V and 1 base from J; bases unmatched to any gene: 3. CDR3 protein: CASSSWDRGQETQYF. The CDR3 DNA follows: TGTGCCAGCAGTTCCTGGGACAGGGGCCAAGAGACCCAGTACTTC.

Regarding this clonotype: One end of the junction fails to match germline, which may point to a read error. Here the CDR3 reads CASSRGQHVGNSPIHF. CDR3 bases: TGTGCCAGCAGCCGCGGCCAACACGTCGGAAATTCACCCATCCACTTT. The rearrangement links TRBV7-2 to TRBJ1-6; D is uncertain. Per germline, CDR1 SGHTA and CDR2 FQGNSA. CDR3 length: 16 amino acids.

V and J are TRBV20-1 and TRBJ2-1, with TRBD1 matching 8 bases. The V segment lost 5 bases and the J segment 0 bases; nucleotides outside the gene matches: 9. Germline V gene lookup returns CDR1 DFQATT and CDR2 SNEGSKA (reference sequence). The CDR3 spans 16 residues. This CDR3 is CSAGKTGTGSYNEQFF. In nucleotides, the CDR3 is TGCAGTGCTGGAAAAACCGGGACAGGCTCCTACAATGAGCAGTTCTTC.

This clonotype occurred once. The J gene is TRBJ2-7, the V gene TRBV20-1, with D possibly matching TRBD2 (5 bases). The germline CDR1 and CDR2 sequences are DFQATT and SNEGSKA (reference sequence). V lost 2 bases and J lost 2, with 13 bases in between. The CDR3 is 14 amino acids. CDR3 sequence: CSARYRGSPYEQYV. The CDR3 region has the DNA TGCAGTGCTAGATATCGGGGATCCCCCTACGAGCAGTACGTC.

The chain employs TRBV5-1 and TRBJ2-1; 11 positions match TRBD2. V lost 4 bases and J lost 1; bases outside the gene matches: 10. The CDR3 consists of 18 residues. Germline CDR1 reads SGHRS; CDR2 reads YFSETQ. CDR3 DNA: TGCGCCAGCAGCCATCCACTTAGCGGGGGGGCTTCCTACAATGAGCAGTTCTTC. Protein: CASSHPLSGGASYNEQFF.

CDR3 sequence: CASSLPNRDRGEGGNQPQHF. For the CDR3, the DNA is TGTGCCAGCAGCTTACCCAATCGGGACAGGGGCGAAGGTGGCAATCAGCCCCAGCATTTT. The gene calls are TRBV11-3 and TRBJ1-5, with 10 bases identical to TRBD1. This CDR3 spans 20 amino acids. V gave up 2 bases and J gave up 2 bases; unmatched junction bases: 15. Germline-derived CDR1 and CDR2 are SGHNT and YENEEA.

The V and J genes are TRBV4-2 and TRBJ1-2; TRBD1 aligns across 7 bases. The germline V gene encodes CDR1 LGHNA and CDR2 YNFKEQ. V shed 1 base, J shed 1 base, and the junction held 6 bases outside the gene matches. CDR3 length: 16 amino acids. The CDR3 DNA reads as TGTGCCAGCAGCCAAGTGGGACAGACGCTTAACTATGGCTACACCTTC. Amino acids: CASSQVGQTLNYGYTF.

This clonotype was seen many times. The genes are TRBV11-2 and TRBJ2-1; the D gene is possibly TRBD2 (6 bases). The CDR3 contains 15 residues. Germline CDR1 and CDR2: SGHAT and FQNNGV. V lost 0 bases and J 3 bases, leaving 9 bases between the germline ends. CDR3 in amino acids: CASSLDGGDYNEQFF. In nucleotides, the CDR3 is TGTGCCAGCAGCTTAGATGGCGGGGACTACAATGAGCAGTTCTTC.

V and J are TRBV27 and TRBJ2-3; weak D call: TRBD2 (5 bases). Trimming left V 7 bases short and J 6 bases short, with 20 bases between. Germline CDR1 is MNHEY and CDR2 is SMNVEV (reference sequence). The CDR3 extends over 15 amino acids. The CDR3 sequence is CASTPRTSAYDTQYF. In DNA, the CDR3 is TGTGCCAGCACCCCAAGGACTTCCGCGTACGATACGCAGTATTTT.

The CDR3 here is CASSSRDSPEKLFF. CDR3 sequence (DNA): TGTGCCAGCTCATCCCGGGACAGCCCCGAAAAACTGTTTTTT. The V and J genes are TRBV18 and TRBJ1-4, with 7 bases matching TRBD1. Germline V gene data show CDR1 as KGHSH and CDR2 as LQKENI. The CDR3 covers 14 residues. After removal of 5 bases from V and 8 bases from J, the junction contained 8 bases not matched to a gene.

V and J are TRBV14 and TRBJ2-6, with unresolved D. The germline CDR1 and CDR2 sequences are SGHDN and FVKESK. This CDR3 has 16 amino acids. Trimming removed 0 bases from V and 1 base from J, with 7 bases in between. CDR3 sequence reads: CASSQEMRSGANVLTF. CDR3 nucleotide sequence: TGTGCCAGCAGCCAAGAAATGAGGTCTGGGGCCAACGTCCTGACTTTC.

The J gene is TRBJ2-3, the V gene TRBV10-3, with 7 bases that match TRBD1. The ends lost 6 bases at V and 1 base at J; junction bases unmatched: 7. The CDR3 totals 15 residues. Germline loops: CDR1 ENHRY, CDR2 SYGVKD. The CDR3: CAISYGQDRTDTQYF. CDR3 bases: TGTGCCATCAGCTACGGACAGGATCGCACAGATACGCAGTATTTT.

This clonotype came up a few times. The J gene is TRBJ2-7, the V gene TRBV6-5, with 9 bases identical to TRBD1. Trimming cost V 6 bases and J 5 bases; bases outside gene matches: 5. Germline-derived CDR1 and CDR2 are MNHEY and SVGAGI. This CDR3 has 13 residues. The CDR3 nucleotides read TGTGCCAGCAGCTCCGGGACAGGGAACGAGCAGTACTTC. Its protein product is CASSSGTGNEQYF.

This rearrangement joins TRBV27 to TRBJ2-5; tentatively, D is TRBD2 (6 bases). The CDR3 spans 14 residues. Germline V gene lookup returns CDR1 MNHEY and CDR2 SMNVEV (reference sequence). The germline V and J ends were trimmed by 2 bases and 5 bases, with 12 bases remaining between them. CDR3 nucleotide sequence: TGTGCCAGCAGTTTAGGGGGGTTGTGGGAGACCCAGTACTTC. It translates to CASSLGGLWETQYF.

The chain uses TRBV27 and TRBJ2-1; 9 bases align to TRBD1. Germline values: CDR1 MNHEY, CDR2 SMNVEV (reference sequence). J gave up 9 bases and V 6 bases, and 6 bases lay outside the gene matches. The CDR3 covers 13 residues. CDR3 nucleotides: TGTGCCAGCAGACAGGGGGCCGGGGGTGAGCAGTTCTTC. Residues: CASRQGAGGEQFF.

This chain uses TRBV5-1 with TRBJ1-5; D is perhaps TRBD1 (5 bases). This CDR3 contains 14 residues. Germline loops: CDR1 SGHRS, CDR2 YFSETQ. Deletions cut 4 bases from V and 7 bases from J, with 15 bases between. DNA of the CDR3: TGCGCCAGCAGCCCGGGACCCCAGGCGCAGCCCCAGCATTTT. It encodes CASSPGPQAQPQHF.

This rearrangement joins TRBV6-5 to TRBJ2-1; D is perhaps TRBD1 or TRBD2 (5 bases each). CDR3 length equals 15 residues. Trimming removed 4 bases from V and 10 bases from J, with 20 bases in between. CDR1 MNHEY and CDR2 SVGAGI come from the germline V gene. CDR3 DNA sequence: TGTGCCAGCAGTTCACTAGACAGCGGTGAGGGAGAGCAGTTCTTC. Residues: CASSSLDSGEGEQFF.

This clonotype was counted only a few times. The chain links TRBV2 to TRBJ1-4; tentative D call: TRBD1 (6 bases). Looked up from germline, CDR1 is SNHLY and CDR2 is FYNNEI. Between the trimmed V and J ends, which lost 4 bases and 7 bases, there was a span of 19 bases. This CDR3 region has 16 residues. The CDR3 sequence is CASSAPPRGSLEKLFF. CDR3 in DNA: TGTGCCAGCAGTGCCCCCCCCAGGGGAAGCCTTGAAAAACTGTTTTTT.

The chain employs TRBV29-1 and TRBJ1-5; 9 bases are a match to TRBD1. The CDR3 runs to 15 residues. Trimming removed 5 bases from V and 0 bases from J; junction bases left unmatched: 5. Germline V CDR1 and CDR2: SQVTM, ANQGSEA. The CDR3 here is CSVRQGDHSNQPQHF. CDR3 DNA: TGCAGCGTTCGACAGGGGGACCATAGCAATCAGCCCCAGCATTTT.

CDR3 in amino acids: CASSHWDKGNTGELFF. CDR3 in DNA: TGTGCCAGCAGCCATTGGGACAAGGGGAACACCGGGGAGCTGTTTTTT. The chain joins TRBV3-1 to TRBJ2-2, with a tentative D call TRBD1 (6 bases). V shed 3 bases and J shed 1 base, with 12 bases lying between them. From germline, CDR1 is LGHDT and CDR2 YNNKEL (reference sequence). This CDR3 has 16 residues.

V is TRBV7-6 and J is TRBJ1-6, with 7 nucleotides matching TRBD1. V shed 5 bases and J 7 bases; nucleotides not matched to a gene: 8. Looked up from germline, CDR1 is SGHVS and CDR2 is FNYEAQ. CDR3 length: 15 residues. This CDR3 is CASSPGWDSNSPLHF. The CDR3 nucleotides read TGTGCCAGCAGCCCAGGGTGGGACAGCAATTCACCCCTCCACTTT.

DNA for the CDR3: TGTGCCAGTAGTATAGGCTACCTCAATCAGCCCCAGCATTTT. Its translation is CASSIGYLNQPQHF. The rearrangement links TRBV19 to TRBJ1-5; D is ambiguous. The CDR3 loop spans 14 amino acids. V gave up 1 base and J gave up 3 bases, with 7 bases separating them. Germline V gene lookup returns CDR1 LNHDA and CDR2 SQIVND (reference sequence).